This T cell receptor beta chain was sequenced for a study of blood T cells in healthy people across ages. A sample-barcoded 5' primer and a J-beta primer mix were used in a second PCR of roughly 6 to 11 cycles. From the 5' RACE reads, TCRdb called clonotypes with MiXCR, one entry per CDR3 protein. The repertoire includes some 1.1 million distinct CDR3 sequences, approximately 38% of them detected once, and over 10% sits in the top ten. CDR1 and CDR2 from the germline V gene are SGHTA and FQGTGA. The ends were cut back, 0 bases at V and 4 bases at J, with 12 bases in the middle. The CDR3 extends over 15 amino acids.

The material sequenced was blood. The receptor comes from a man between 18 and 29 years old in good health. This chain connects TRBV7-3 to TRBJ1-2, with no clear D. CDR3 loop: CASSLTTGGTYGYTF. CDR3 bases: TGTGCCAGCAGCTTAACGACGGGAGGCACCTATGGCTACACCTTC.